The rows below give T cell receptor beta chains drawn from one sample of a study of T cell repertoires in cytomegalovirus infection. TCRdb re-analysed the reads in MiXCR, keeping a single row per CDR3 protein. The table lists approximately 910,000 distinct CDR3 sequences, about a third of them singletons. No cognate antigen is known for these TCRs. The specimen was cultured CD8+ T cells from PBMCs, collected from culture after CMV antigen stimulation. The source is a human donor in good health (CMV status not recorded). Some clones in this sample may be carry-over from other donors' samples. CDR3s include the opening cysteine and the closing phenylalanine or tryptophan. Each record gives: D gene, clone size, J gene, V gene, CDR3 DNA, CDR3 protein. A D gene is named only where the DNA matches it firmly. The size field is filled for only some rows; it gives once, few, many or a size class.

>NA|NA|TRBJ2-3|TRBV7-3
TGTGCCAGCAGCTTAAGGGACATATGCACAGATACGCAGTATTTT
CASSLRDICTDTQYF
>TRBD2|NA|TRBJ2-1|TRBV20-1
TGCAGTGCTAGAGCTAGGACTAGCGGGGTGGGTGAGCAGTTCTTC
CSARARTSGVGEQFF
>NA|few|TRBJ1-3|TRBV6-5
TGTGCCAGCAGTTACTCGGGTCAAGATGGAAACACCATATATTTT
CASSYSGQDGNTIYF
>NA|NA|TRBJ2-3|TRBV27
TGTGCCAGCAGACGGGTGAATCCTAGCACAGATACGCAGTATTTT
CASRRVNPSTDTQYF
>NA|NA|TRBJ1-6|TRBV28
TGTTCCAGCGGGTACAGGTACCATTACTTCCTCCACTTT
CSSGYRYHYFLHF
>NA|few|TRBJ2-1|TRBV6-5
TGTGCCAGCAGTTACTCGGCAGTAAATGAGCAGTTCTTC
CASSYSAVNEQFF
>NA|once|TRBJ2-1|TRBV20-1
TGCAGTGCTGAGTTTGGCTCGGTCGGTGAGCAGTTCTTC
CSAEFGSVGEQFF
>TRBD2|NA|TRBJ2-3|TRBV28
TGTGCCAGCAGGTCCCTACTAGCGGGGGTTGCCACAGATACGCAGTATTTT
CASRSLLAGVATDTQYF
>NA|few|TRBJ2-1|TRBV6-5
TGTGCCAGCAGGCCGACGTACAATGAGCAGTTCTTC
CASRPTYNEQFF
>TRBD2|many|TRBJ2-5|TRBV7-2
TGTGCCAGCAGCTTAGTAATGAGTGCGGCTAGCGGGGGGGTTAAAGAGACCCAGTACTTC
CASSLVMSAASGGVKETQYF
>TRBD1|NA|TRBJ1-1|TRBV6-2/TRBV6-3
TGTGCCAGCAGGCCCGACAGGGTTGGATTGGACACTGAAGCTTTCTTT
CASRPDRVGLDTEAFF
>TRBD2|NA|TRBJ2-7|TRBV6-1
TGTGCCAGCAGTGAAGCGCGGGGGGCAGGGGAATACGAGCAGTACTTC
CASSEARGAGEYEQYF
>TRBD2|NA|TRBJ2-1|TRBV2
TGTGCCAGCAGTGGTGACCCGGGGGGTGCGTACAATGAGCAGTTCTTC
CASSGDPGGAYNEQFF
>NA|NA|TRBJ2-7|TRBV27
TGTGCCAGCAGTCCGTATACGGGGATCTACGAGCAGTACTTC
CASSPYTGIYEQYF
>NA|NA|TRBJ2-1|TRBV7-7
TGTGCTAGCAACTTAGCGTGGGGGACCAATGAGCAGTTCTTC
CASNLAWGTNEQFF
>NA|NA|TRBJ2-1|TRBV7-6
TGTGCCAGCACCTTCTTAATGGGGGAAGACAATGAGCAGTTCTTC
CASTFLMGEDNEQFF
>NA|NA|TRBJ1-3|TRBV5-1
TGCGCCAGCAGCTTGGAACAGCCAAACACCATATATTTT
CASSLEQPNTIYF
>NA|NA|TRBJ1-4|TRBV7-6
TGTGCCAGCAGCTTAATAGGGCGTGGGCAGCGCTATGAAGAACTGTTTTTT
CASSLIGRGQRYEELFF
>TRBD2|NA|TRBJ2-1|TRBV6-7
TGTGCCAGCAGTTACTCGCCGACTAGCGGGGAATTCAATGAGCAGTTCTTC
CASSYSPTSGEFNEQFF
>TRBD1|many|TRBJ1-3|TRBV7-2
TGTGCCAGCAGCCCGTGGAACAGGGGAGATTTATTAAACACCATATATTTT
CASSPWNRGDLLNTIYF
>NA|NA|TRBJ2-3|TRBV27
TGTGCCAGCAGCGGCCGATGGGATACGCAGTATTTT
CASSGRWDTQYF
>NA|NA|TRBJ2-1|TRBV4-1
TGCGCCAGCAGCCCCGAGGTGATGAATGAGCAGTTCTTC
CASSPEVMNEQFF
>NA|NA|TRBJ1-2|TRBV12-3/TRBV12-4
TGTGCCAGCAGTTCTGGGGATTACTATGGCTACACCTTC
CASSSGDYYGYTF
>NA|NA|TRBJ2-3|TRBV7-3
TGTGCCAGCAGCTCCTCTTTCGGGGTAGAGGCAGATACGCAGTATTTT
CASSSSFGVEADTQYF
>NA|many|TRBJ2-7|TRBV7-2
TGTGCCAGCAGCCGGGGGCAGGGAAGCTCCTACGAGCAGTACTTC
CASSRGQGSSYEQYF
>TRBD2|NA|TRBJ2-1|TRBV6-6
TGTGCCAGCGATAGCGGGGGGAGCTCCTACAATGAGCAGTTCTTC
CASDSGGSSYNEQFF
>TRBD2|few|TRBJ2-1|TRBV19
TGTGCCAGTAGCGGACTAGTCTACAATGAGCAGTTCTTC
CASSGLVYNEQFF